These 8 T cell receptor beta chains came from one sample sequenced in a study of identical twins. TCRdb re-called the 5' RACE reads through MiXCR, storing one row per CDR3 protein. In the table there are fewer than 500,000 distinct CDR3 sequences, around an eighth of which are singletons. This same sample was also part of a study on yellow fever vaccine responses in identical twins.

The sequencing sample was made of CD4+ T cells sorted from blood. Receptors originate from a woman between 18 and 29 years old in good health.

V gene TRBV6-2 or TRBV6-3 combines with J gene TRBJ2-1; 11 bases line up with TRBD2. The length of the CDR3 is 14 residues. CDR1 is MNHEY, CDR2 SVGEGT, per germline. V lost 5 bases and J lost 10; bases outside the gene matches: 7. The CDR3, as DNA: TGTGCCAGCAGTACTAGCGGGGGCGCCGAAGAGCAGTTCTTC. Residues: CASSTSGGAEEQFF.

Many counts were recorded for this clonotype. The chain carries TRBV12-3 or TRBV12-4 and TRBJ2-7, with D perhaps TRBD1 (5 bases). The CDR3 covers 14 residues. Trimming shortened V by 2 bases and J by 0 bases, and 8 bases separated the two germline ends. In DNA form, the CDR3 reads TGTGCCAGCAGTTTAACAGGTGGCTCCTACGAGCAGTACTTC. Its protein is CASSLTGGSYEQYF.

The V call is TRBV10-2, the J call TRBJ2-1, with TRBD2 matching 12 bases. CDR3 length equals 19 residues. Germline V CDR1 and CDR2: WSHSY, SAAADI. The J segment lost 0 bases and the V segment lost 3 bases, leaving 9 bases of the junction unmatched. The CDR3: CASSDLGLAGPRSYNEQFF. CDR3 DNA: TGCGCCAGCAGTGACCTGGGACTAGCGGGTCCCCGCTCCTACAATGAGCAGTTCTTC.

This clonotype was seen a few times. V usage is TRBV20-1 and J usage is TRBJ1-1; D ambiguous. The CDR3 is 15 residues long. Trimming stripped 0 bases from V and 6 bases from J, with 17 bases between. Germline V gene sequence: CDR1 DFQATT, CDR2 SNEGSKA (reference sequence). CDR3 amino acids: CSARDGMGKNPEAFF. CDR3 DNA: TGCAGTGCTAGAGATGGGATGGGAAAAAATCCTGAAGCTTTCTTT.

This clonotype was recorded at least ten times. The CDR3 here is CSASQNIQYF. The DNA of the CDR3 is TGCAGTGCTAGCCAAAACATTCAGTACTTC. J is TRBJ2-4 and V is TRBV20-1; unclear D gene. Trimming took off 3 bases at V and 5 bases at J, with 2 bases between the two ends. The germline gives CDR1 DFQATT, CDR2 SNEGSKA (reference sequence). The CDR3 runs 10 residues.

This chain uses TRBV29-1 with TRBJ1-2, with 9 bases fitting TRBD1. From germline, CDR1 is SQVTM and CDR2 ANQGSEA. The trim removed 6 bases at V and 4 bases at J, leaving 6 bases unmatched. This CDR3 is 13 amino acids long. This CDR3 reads CSVTPGQGYGYTF. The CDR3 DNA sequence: TGCAGCGTGACTCCGGGACAGGGCTATGGCTACACCTTC.

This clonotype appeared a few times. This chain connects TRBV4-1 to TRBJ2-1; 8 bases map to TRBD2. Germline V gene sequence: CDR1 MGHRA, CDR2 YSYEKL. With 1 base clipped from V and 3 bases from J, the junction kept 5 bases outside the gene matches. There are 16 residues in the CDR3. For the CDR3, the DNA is TGCGCCAGCAGCCAAGTAAGCGGGGGAAACTACAATGAGCAGTTCTTC. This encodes CASSQVSGGNYNEQFF.

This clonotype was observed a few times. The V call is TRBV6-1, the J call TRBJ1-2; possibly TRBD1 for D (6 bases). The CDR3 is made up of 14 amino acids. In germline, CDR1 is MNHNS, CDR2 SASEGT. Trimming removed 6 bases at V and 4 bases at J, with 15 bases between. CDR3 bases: TGTGCCAGCAGCCAGAAAGGGGGGGCCTATGGCTACACCTTC. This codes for CASSQKGGAYGYTF.